This T cell receptor beta chain appears in the sequencing data of a study of T cells after yellow fever vaccination. 5'RACE template switching generated TCR cDNA, adding a universal primer site and UMIs. TCRdb independently ran MiXCR on the 5' RACE reads; one entry per CDR3 protein. This sample has about 69,000 distinct CDR3 sequences, with 5% to 6.5% found just once. Unmatched junction bases numbered 7, after V lost 6 bases and J lost 3 bases. Germline CDR1 SGHAT, CDR2 FQDESV (reference sequence). CDR3 length equals 14 residues. This clonotype was observed at least ten times. Its antigen remains unknown. Study observations and caveats: It was a weaker secondary response, yet one that peaked faster, at day 5 versus 15.

V gene TRBV11-1 combines with J gene TRBJ2-7, with 8 nucleotides matching TRBD2. Sequenced material: CD4+ T cells sorted from PBMCs, taken roughly 14 days after the first yellow fever vaccination. The sequence was collected from a man younger than 30 who received the YFV17D yellow fever vaccine. CDR3: CASSSGGALYEQYF. In DNA, the CDR3 is TGTGCCAGCAGTTCCGGGGGGGCCCTCTACGAGCAGTACTTC.